These T cell receptor beta chains were read from a single sample in a study of cytomegalovirus exposure and HLA in healthy donors. Assay used: immunoSEQ multiplex PCR; TCRdb lists only in-frame clones, some missing. The sample has about 130,000 clones, around 80% seen once. Input material: PBMCs. Receptors originate from a man aged 25-45 years in good health and CMV-seropositive. Each CDR3 is given with its conserved first and last residue. The D gene is left open where the match is weak. Only some rows state a clone size, as once, few, many or a class for expanded clones.

V gene	clone size	J gene	D gene	CDR3 protein	CDR3 DNA
TRBV5-4	NA	TRBJ2-3	TRBD1	CASSFVMTGEADTQYF	TGTGCCAGCAGCTTCGTGATGACAGGGGAGGCAGATACGCAGTATTTT
TRBV7-9	NA	TRBJ2-5	TRBD2	CASSPIGRDQETQYF	TGTGCCAGCAGCCCCATCGGGAGGGATCAAGAGACCCAGTACTTC
TRBV5-1	NA	TRBJ2-1	TRBD1	CASSKGQGIGDEQFF	TGCGCCAGCAGCAAGGGACAGGGTATTGGGGATGAGCAGTTCTTC
TRBV7-9	NA	TRBJ1-1	TRBD1	CSSSQGQGAYSTEAFF	TGTTCCAGCAGCCAGGGACAGGGGGCTTATAGCACTGAAGCTTTCTTT
TRBV5-1	NA	TRBJ2-5	TRBD1	CASSFSGGETQYF	TGCGCCAGCAGCTTCTCAGGGGGTGAGACCCAGTACTTC
TRBV19	NA	TRBJ2-3	NA	CASSIRLARSTDTQYF	TGTGCCAGTAGTATAAGGCTAGCGCGGAGCACAGATACGCAGTATTTT
TRBV5-4	NA	TRBJ1-2	NA	CASSLALRLSYDGYTF	TGTGCCAGCAGCTTGGCTCTCAGGCTTTCTTACGATGGCTACACCTTC
TRBV4-3	NA	TRBJ2-1	TRBD1	CASSQEQGYNEQFF	TGCGCCAGCAGCCAAGAACAGGGGTACAATGAGCAGTTCTTC
TRBV19	few	TRBJ2-7	NA	CASSIGETYEQYF	TGTGCCAGTAGTATAGGGGAGACCTACGAGCAGTACTTC
TRBV10-3	NA	TRBJ2-6	NA	CAIRKGEAISGANVLTF	TGTGCCATCAGAAAAGGGGAAGCAATCTCTGGGGCCAACGTCCTGACTTTC
TRBV5-5	NA	TRBJ1-5	NA	CASSPGLSNQPQHF	TGTGCCAGCAGCCCGGGTCTTAGCAATCAGCCCCAGCATTTT
TRBV9	NA	TRBJ1-1	TRBD1	CASSESGTGNTEAFF	TGTGCCAGCAGCGAATCTGGGACAGGGAACACTGAAGCTTTCTTT
TRBV19	NA	TRBJ1-5	NA	CASSIEADQPQHF	TGTGCCAGTAGTATAGAAGCCGATCAGCCCCAGCATTTT
TRBV10-3	NA	TRBJ2-3	TRBD2	CAINRLAGYDTQYF	TGTGCCATCAACCGACTAGCGGGTTACGATACGCAGTATTTT
TRBV21-1	NA	TRBJ2-1	NA	CASSTSYVAGGDNEQFF	TGTGCCAGCAGCACCTCTTATGTGGCGGGTGGAGACAATGAGCAGTTCTTC
TRBV28	few	TRBJ2-3	NA	CASSFARAGADTQYF	TGTGCCAGCAGTTTCGCCAGGGCAGGTGCAGATACGCAGTATTTT
TRBV19	NA	TRBJ1-2	TRBD1	CASSRPSGGYAYGYTF	TGTGCCAGTAGTAGACCGTCAGGGGGTTACGCCTATGGCTACACCTTC
TRBV7-2	NA	TRBJ2-2	NA	CASSPGGVSTGELFF	TGTGCCAGCAGCCCCGGAGGAGTTAGCACCGGGGAGCTGTTTTTT
TRBV5-1	once	TRBJ2-2	NA	CASSLGGNTGELFF	TGCGCCAGCAGCTTGGGCGGGAACACCGGGGAGCTGTTTTTT
TRBV7-9	once	TRBJ2-7	TRBD1	CASSPRDRGSYEQYF	TGTGCCAGCAGCCCGCGGGACAGGGGAAGCTACGAGCAGTACTTC
TRBV11-1	NA	TRBJ2-4	NA	CASSSTGNIQYF	TGTGCCAGCAGCTCCACGGGGAACATTCAGTACTTC
TRBV28	NA	TRBJ2-7	TRBD1	CASSRTGPYEQYF	TGTGCCAGCAGTCGGACAGGTCCCTACGAGCAGTACTTC
TRBV27	NA	TRBJ1-1	NA	CASRGGMNTEAFF	TGTGCCAGCAGGGGGGGTATGAACACTGAAGCTTTCTTT
TRBV5-1	NA	TRBJ2-1	TRBD2	CASHYAGGPEDEQFF	TGCGCCAGCCACTATGCGGGAGGGCCTGAGGATGAGCAGTTCTTC
TRBV10-3	NA	TRBJ2-1	TRBD2	CAIRIGLAGGNEQFF	TGTGCCATCAGAATCGGACTAGCGGGAGGGAATGAGCAGTTCTTC
TRBV6-5	NA	TRBJ2-1	TRBD1	CASSWGQQTYNEQFF	TGTGCCAGCAGCTGGGGACAGCAGACCTACAATGAGCAGTTCTTC
TRBV7-2	NA	TRBJ1-5	NA	CASQRQNSNQPQHF	TGTGCCAGCCAAAGACAAAATAGCAATCAGCCCCAGCATTTT
TRBV19	NA	TRBJ2-7	NA	CASSIGSDYEQYF	TGTGCCAGTAGTATAGGCAGTGACTACGAGCAGTACTTC
TRBV5-1	NA	TRBJ2-3	TRBD2	CASSLPAGGPTDTQYF	TGCGCCAGCAGCTTGCCCGCGGGAGGACCCACAGATACGCAGTATTTT
TRBV27	NA	TRBJ2-5	TRBD2	CASSARTSGMPSPQETQYF	TGTGCCAGCAGTGCTAGGACTAGCGGGATGCCGAGCCCTCAAGAGACCCAGTACTTC
TRBV14	NA	TRBJ1-2	TRBD1	CASSQGGQAPYGYTF	TGTGCCAGCAGCCAAGGGGGACAGGCCCCCTATGGCTACACCTTC
TRBV5-4	NA	TRBJ2-5	NA	CASSRTTKETQYF	TGTGCCAGCAGCCGGACTACGAAAGAGACCCAGTACTTC
TRBV27	NA	TRBJ2-7	TRBD2	CASSLGASGSSAYEQYF	TGTGCCAGCAGTCTAGGGGCTAGCGGGAGCTCAGCTTACGAGCAGTACTTC
TRBV4-1	NA	TRBJ2-7	TRBD1	CASSQEWGQVQSGYEQYF	TGCGCCAGCAGCCAAGAATGGGGACAGGTTCAATCCGGCTACGAGCAGTACTTC
TRBV15	few	TRBJ1-2	NA	CATSPQGNYGYTF	TGTGCCACCAGCCCCCAGGGGAACTATGGCTACACCTTC
TRBV25-1	few	TRBJ2-1	TRBD2	CAHGRGGSYNEQFF	TGTGCCCACGGCCGGGGAGGGTCATACAATGAGCAGTTCTTC
TRBV18	NA	TRBJ1-1	NA	CASSLQGRTEAFF	TGTGCCAGCTCCCTACAGGGTAGGACTGAAGCTTTCTTT
TRBV11-2	NA	TRBJ2-2	NA	CASSLRGAQGGELFF	TGTGCCAGCAGCTTACGGGGGGCCCAGGGCGGGGAGCTGTTTTTT
TRBV2	NA	TRBJ1-2	NA	CASSPSNTPYGYTF	TGTGCCAGCAGTCCGTCTAATACCCCCTATGGCTACACCTTC
TRBV11-2	once	TRBJ2-1	TRBD2	CASSLEATSGKVGQFF	TGTGCCAGCAGCTTAGAAGCGACTAGCGGAAAGGTGGGTCAGTTCTTC
TRBV6-5	NA	TRBJ2-5	NA	CASTTGPTQYF	TGTGCCAGCACCACAGGACCGACCCAGTACTTC
TRBV7-7	NA	TRBJ2-5	TRBD2	CASSRSSWTSGSETQYF	TGTGCCAGCAGCCGCTCTTCCTGGACTAGCGGGAGTGAGACCCAGTACTTC
TRBV5-1	NA	TRBJ2-7	TRBD2	CASSWDPAAGGEQYF	TGCGCCAGCAGCTGGGACCCGGCTGCGGGGGGCGAGCAGTACTTC
TRBV4-3	NA	TRBJ2-7	TRBD2	CASSQVASGNTNEQYF	TGCGCCAGCAGCCAAGTTGCCAGCGGGAATACGAACGAGCAGTACTTC
TRBV29-1	NA	TRBJ1-3	NA	CSVGGDPAGNTIYF	TGCAGCGTTGGGGGGGACCCGGCTGGAAACACCATATATTTT
TRBV7-2	NA	TRBJ2-7	TRBD2	CASSFPGLAGIYEQYF	TGTGCCAGCAGCTTCCCTGGACTAGCGGGAATCTACGAGCAGTACTTC
TRBV29-1	once	TRBJ1-4	NA	CSVAVTNEKLFF	TGCAGCGTTGCTGTCACTAATGAAAAACTGTTTTTT
TRBV7-2	NA	TRBJ2-3	TRBD2	CASSLARLAGGNTDTQYF	TGTGCCAGCAGCTTAGCCCGACTAGCGGGAGGGAACACAGATACGCAGTATTTT
TRBV27	once	TRBJ1-1	TRBD1	CASSLGQGLNTEAFF	TGTGCCAGCAGTTTAGGACAGGGTTTGAACACTGAAGCTTTCTTT